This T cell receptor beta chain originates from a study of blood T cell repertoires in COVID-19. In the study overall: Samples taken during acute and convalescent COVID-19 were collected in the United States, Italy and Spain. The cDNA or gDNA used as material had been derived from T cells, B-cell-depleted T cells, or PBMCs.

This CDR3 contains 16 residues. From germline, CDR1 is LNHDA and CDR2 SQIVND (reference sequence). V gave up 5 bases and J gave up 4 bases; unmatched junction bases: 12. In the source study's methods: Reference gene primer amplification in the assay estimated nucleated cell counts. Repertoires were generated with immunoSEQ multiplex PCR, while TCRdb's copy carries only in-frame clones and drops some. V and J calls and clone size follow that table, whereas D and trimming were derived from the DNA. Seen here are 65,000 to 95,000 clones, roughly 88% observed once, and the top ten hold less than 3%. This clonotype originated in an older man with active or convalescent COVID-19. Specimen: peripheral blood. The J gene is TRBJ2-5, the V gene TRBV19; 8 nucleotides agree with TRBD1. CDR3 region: CASSPPSGGLGETQYF. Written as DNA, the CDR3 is TGTGCCAGTAGTCCCCCCTCAGGGGGCTTGGGAGAGACCCAGTACTTC.